The 5 T cell receptor beta chains listed next were all sequenced from one sample in a study of vaccination and CD4 T cells after COVID-19. Cultured CD4+ T cell DNA was sequenced using the Oncomine TCR Beta short-read assay. TCRdb re-analysed the PCR reads in MiXCR, keeping a single row per CDR3 protein. Altogether roughly 15,000 distinct CDR3 sequences are present, 40% to 65% being singletons, with the ten largest covering about 10%. Treatment of the sample: approximately 11-day PBMC culture with coronavirus spike peptide pools or control peptides (ViraFEST assay). Antigen specificity for these receptors is unknown. Sequencing used CD4+ T cells from blood, cultured in vitro. These receptors were taken from a human donor who had recovered from COVID-19.

This clonotype was picked up a small number of times. The chain couples TRBV20-1 to TRBJ2-3; TRBD2 matches at 12 bases. CDR3 size: 14 residues. The germline gives CDR1 DFQATT, CDR2 SNEGSKA (reference sequence). After removal of 6 bases from V and 4 bases from J, the junction contained 5 bases not matched to a gene. The CDR3 DNA reads TGCAGTGCAACGACTAGCGGGAGCGCAGATACGCAGTATTTT. It is translated as CSATTSGSADTQYF.

The genes are TRBV29-1 and TRBJ2-3; D may be TRBD1 (5 bases). With 3 bases removed from V and 1 base from J, the gap between germline ends came to 8 bases. The germline gives CDR1 SQVTM, CDR2 ANQGSEA. The CDR3 extends over 13 amino acids. The CDR3 region has the DNA TGCAGCGTTGAGAAGGGGCGCACAGATACGCAGTATTTT. This translates into CSVEKGRTDTQYF.

V usage is TRBV20-1 and J usage is TRBJ2-3; D may be TRBD2 (6 bases). Germline values: CDR1 DFQATT, CDR2 SNEGSKA (reference sequence). The V and J ends lost 4 bases and 3 bases respectively, with 23 bases between them. The CDR3 spans 17 residues. The CDR3 region is CSAISIGDWGTTDTQYF. Written as DNA, the CDR3 is TGCAGTGCTATAAGTATAGGGGACTGGGGCACAACAGATACGCAGTATTTT.

This clonotype showed up just once. This rearrangement joins TRBV7-9 to TRBJ2-5; D possibly corresponds to TRBD2 (5 bases). V was trimmed by 2 bases and J by 4 bases, leaving 8 bases between them. The CDR3 loop spans 13 amino acids. The germline CDR1 and CDR2 sequences are SEHNR and FQNEAQ (reference sequence). The DNA for the CDR3 is TGTGCCAGCAGCTTACCTAGCCGAGAGACCCAGTACTTC. This translates into CASSLPSRETQYF. Together with reference TRBV7-9 and TRBJ2-5, the CDR3 gives the full variable domain: DTGVSQNPRHKITKRGQNVTFRCDPISEHNRLYWYRQTLGQGPEFLTYFQNEAQLEKSRLLSDRFSAERPKGSFSTLEIQRTEQGDSAMYLCASSLPSRETQYFGPGTRLLVL.

The V gene is TRBV20-1, the J gene TRBJ2-2; no reliable D call. There are 14 residues in the CDR3. The V gene's germline CDR1 is DFQATT and CDR2 SNEGSKA (reference sequence). Trimming shortened V by 5 bases and J by 4 bases, and 14 bases separated the two germline ends. The CDR3 loop is CSARPHGGTGELFF. Written as DNA, the CDR3 is TGCAGTGCTCGCCCGCACGGCGGCACCGGGGAGCTGTTTTTT.